This T cell receptor beta chain was sequenced in a study of CD8+ T cells in alopecia areata. Study outcomes and limitations: Mice gave a clearer picture of TCR sharing than patients did, possibly for HLA-related reasons. In lesional scalp, particularly from alopecia totalis/universalis, clonality was higher than in normal scalp.

The treatment here: oral pan-JAK inhibitor, 5-10 mg twice daily. V lost 4 bases to trimming and J lost 6 bases; unmatched junction nucleotides: 18. This CDR3 is 17 amino acids long. Per germline, CDR1 SGHDT and CDR2 YYEEEE. Regarding this clone: Antigen: not known.

Extracted from the samples, RNA was reverse transcribed into cDNA to serve as the sequencing template. Assay: immunoSEQ multiplex PCR; the TCRdb copy retains only in-frame clones and omits some. The table lists about 150,000 clones, roughly 50% of them singletons, with roughly 15% in the top ten. Material: CD8+ T cells sorted from blood, obtained at week 4, from a patient treated with tofacitinib. This sequence originates from a human donor with alopecia areata. The chain has TRBV5-6 and TRBJ1-2; 7 nucleotides line up with TRBD1. The CDR3 nucleotides read TGTGCCAGCAGCCGTGGGACACTGACAGGGTATTGGGATGGCTACACCTTC. Translated, it gives CASSRGTLTGYWDGYTF.